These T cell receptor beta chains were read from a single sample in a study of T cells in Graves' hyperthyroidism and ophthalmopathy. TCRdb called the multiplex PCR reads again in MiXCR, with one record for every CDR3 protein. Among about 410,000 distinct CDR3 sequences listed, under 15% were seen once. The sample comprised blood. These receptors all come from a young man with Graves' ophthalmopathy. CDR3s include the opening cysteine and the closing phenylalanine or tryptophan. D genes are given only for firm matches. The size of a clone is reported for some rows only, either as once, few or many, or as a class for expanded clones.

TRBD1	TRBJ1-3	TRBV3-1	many	TGTGCCAGCAGCCCGCGGGACAGGGCTGGAAACACCATATATTTT	CASSPRDRAGNTIYF
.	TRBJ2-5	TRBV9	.	TGTGCCAGCAGCGTAGCCCCCAGGAGAAAGACCCAGTACTTC	CASSVAPRRKTQYF
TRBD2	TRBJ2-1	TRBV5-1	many	TGCGCCAGCAGCTTGGCCCCGCGAGGCGGGGGGAATGAGCAGTTCTTC	CASSLAPRGGGNEQFF
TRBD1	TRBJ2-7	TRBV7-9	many	TGTGCCAGCACCCCTGGGACAGGGGCTACCGAGCAGTACTTC	CASTPGTGATEQYF
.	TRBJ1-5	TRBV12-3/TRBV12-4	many	TGTGCCAGCAGTGGGGGACCTAGCAATCAGCCCCAGCATTTT	CASSGGPSNQPQHF
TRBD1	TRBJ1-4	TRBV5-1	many	TGCGCCAGCAGCGCCGGGACAGGGGTAGAAAAACTGTTTTTT	CASSAGTGVEKLFF
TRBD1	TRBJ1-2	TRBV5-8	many	TGTGCCAGCACGAACAGGGGCGACTATGGCTACACCTTC	CASTNRGDYGYTF
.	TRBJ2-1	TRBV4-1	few	TGCGCCAGCAGCCAAGATGTGGGGGAGGTGAAGGGCCCTAGGGATGAGCAGTTCTTC	CASSQDVGEVKGPRDEQFF
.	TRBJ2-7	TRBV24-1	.	TGTGCCACCAGTGATGACAATACCTACGAGCAGTACTTC	CATSDDNTYEQYF
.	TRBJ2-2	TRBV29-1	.	TGCAGCGGTAGGGGGAACACCGGGGAGCTGTTTTTT	CSGRGNTGELFF
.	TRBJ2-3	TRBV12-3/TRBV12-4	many	TGTGCCAGCAGTTTGCAGGGGAGGTCAGATACGCAGTATTTT	CASSLQGRSDTQYF
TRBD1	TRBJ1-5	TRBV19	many	TGTGCCAGTAGTATTCAGGGGGGGTATAGCAATCAGCCCCAGCATTTT	CASSIQGGYSNQPQHF
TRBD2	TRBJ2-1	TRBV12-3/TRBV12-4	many	TGTGCCAGCGTCTCTAGCGGGGCAACCTACAATGAGCAGTTCTTC	CASVSSGATYNEQFF
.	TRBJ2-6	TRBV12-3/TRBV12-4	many	TGTGCCAGCAGCCGGGACACCGTCTCTGGGGCCAACGTCCTGACTTTC	CASSRDTVSGANVLTF
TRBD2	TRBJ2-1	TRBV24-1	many	TGTGCCACCAGTGAAACCCGACTAGCGGAGAGGGGTGAGCAGTTCTTC	CATSETRLAERGEQFF
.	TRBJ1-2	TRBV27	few	TGTGCCAGCAGTTTAATAGGGGCTCAAAGAAACTATGGCTACACCTTC	CASSLIGAQRNYGYTF
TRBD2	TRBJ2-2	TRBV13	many	TGTGCCAGCAGCTTAGGCCTGGCAGCGGGGTTACCCACCGGGGAGCTGTTTTTT	CASSLGLAAGLPTGELFF
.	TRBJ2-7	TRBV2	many	TGTGCCAGCAGGTCAACAGATGCTACCTACGAGCAGTACTTC	CASRSTDATYEQYF
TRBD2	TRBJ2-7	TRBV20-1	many	TGCAGTGCTAGGACTAGCGGGAGCTCCTACGAGCAGTACTTC	CSARTSGSSYEQYF
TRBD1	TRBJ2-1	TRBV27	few	TGTGCCAGCAGTTTATCTTCGCAGGGGGCTTTCTACAATGAGCAGTTCTTC	CASSLSSQGAFYNEQFF
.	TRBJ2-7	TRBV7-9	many	TGTGCCAGCCAAAAGGAGGGCCCCTACGAGCAGTACTTC	CASQKEGPYEQYF
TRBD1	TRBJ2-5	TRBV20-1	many	TGCAGTGCTAGGAAAACTCAGGGGGCGGGGGAGACCCAGTACTTC	CSARKTQGAGETQYF
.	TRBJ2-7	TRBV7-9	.	TGTGCCAGCAGCTTGGGCCAGGGGGGAAGGGATGAGCAGTACTTC	CASSLGQGGRDEQYF
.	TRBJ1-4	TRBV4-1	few	TGCGCCAGCAGCCCCCTAGCGGAAAAACTGTTTTTT	CASSPLAEKLFF
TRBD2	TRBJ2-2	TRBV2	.	TGTGCCAGCTCCGGCGCGGGAGGGTCCGGGGAGCTGTTTTTT	CASSGAGGSGELFF
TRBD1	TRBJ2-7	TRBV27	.	TGTGCCAGCAGTCAGACAGGGAACGAGCAGTACTTC	CASSQTGNEQYF
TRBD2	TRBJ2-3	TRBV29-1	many	TGCAGCGTTGACGGGGGGTCAGATACGCAGTATTTT	CSVDGGSDTQYF
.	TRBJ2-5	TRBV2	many	TGTGCCAGCAGTGAAGTCGGGGAGACCCAGTACTTC	CASSEVGETQYF
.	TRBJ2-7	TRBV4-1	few	TGCGCCAGCAGCCAAGGGGCTGGCAGGGGCCTCGGTGAGCAGTACTTC	CASSQGAGRGLGEQYF
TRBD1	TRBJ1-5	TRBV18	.	TGTGCCAGCCCACCGGGGACAGGCAATCAGCCCCAGCATTTT	CASPPGTGNQPQHF
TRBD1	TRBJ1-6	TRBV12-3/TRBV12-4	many	TGTGCCAGCAGCCAAACAGGGGGGCATTTACCCCTCCACTTT	CASSQTGGHLPLHF
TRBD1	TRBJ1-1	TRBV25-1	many	TGTGCCAGCAGTGAATACTACAGGGGGCGAGGGATAAACACTGAAGCTTTCTTT	CASSEYYRGRGINTEAFF
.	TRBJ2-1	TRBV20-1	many	TGCAGTGCTAGAGGGGGGTTCTCTTCCTACAATGAGCAGTTCTTC	CSARGGFSSYNEQFF
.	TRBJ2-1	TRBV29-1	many	TGCAGCGTTGAATGGGCTACCGGGCAAAATTACAATGAGCAGTTCTTC	CSVEWATGQNYNEQFF
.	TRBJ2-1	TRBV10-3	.	TGTGCCATCAGTGAGTCTCTAGCCAACGCTCACAATGAGCAGTTCTTC	CAISESLANAHNEQFF
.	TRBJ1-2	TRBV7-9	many	TGTGCCAGCAGCCCTTACATGACCGGCCATGGCTACACCTTC	CASSPYMTGHGYTF
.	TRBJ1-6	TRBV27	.	TGTGCCAGCAGTTTCTGGGATTCACCCCTCCACTTT	CASSFWDSPLHF
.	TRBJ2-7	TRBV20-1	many	TGCAGTGCTAGTGCCCGGGACCTGAGCTCCTACGAGCAGTACTTC	CSASARDLSSYEQYF
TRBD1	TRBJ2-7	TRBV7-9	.	TGTGCCAGCAGCTTATCCCCAGGACAGGGGATTCCCTACGAGCAGTACTTC	CASSLSPGQGIPYEQYF